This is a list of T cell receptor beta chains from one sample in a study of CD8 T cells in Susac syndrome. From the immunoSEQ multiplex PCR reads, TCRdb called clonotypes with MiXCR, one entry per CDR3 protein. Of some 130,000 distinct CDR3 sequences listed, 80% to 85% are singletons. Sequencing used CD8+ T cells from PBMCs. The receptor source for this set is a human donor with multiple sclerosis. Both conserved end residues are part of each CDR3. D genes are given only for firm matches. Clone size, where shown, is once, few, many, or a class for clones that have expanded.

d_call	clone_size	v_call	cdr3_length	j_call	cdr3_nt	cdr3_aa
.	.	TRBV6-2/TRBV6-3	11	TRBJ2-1	TGTGCCAGCAGTCCTCACAATGAGCAGTTCTTC	CASSPHNEQFF
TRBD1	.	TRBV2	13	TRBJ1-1	TGTGCCAGCATTCTAGACAGGGACACTGAAGCTTTCTTT	CASILDRDTEAFF
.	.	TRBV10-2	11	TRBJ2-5	TGCGCCAGCCGGGGTTTGCAGACCCAGTACTTC	CASRGLQTQYF
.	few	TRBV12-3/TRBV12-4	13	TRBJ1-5	TGTGCCAGCAGTCCAGAGGCGGGTCAGCCCCAGCATTTT	CASSPEAGQPQHF
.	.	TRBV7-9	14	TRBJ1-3	TGTGCCAGCAGCCCCCCTTCGGGGGTAGACACCATATATTTT	CASSPPSGVDTIYF
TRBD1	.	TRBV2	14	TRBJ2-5	TGTGCCAGCACCGCAACAGGGGGAGGCGAGACCCAGTACTTC	CASTATGGGETQYF
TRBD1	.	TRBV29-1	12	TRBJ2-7	TGCAGCGTTGATCCAGGGGGCAACGAGCAGTACTTC	CSVDPGGNEQYF
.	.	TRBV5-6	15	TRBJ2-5	TGTGCCAGCAGCTTGGAACAGAGGGGGAGGAAGACCCAGTACTTC	CASSLEQRGRKTQYF
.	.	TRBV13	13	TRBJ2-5	TGTGCCAGCAGCACCCTGCGTACCCGTTCCTCGTACTTC	CASSTLRTRSSYF
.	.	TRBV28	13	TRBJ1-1	TGTGCCAGCAGTCGACGCATGAACACTGAAGCTTTCTTT	CASSRRMNTEAFF
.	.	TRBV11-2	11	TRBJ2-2	TGTGCCAGCCTCCAGGGCGGGGAGCTGTTTTTT	CASLQGGELFF
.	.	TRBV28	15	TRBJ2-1	TGTGCCAGCAGTTTCTACGGGGGGCCGAGTGATGAGCAGTTCTTC	CASSFYGGPSDEQFF
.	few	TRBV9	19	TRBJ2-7	TGTGCCAGCAGCGTAGATCCCCTCGGAGGGGGAGACATCTCCTACGAGCAGTACTTC	CASSVDPLGGGDISYEQYF
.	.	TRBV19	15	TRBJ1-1	TGTGCCAGTAGTATATACTATACAGGTAACACTGAAGCTTTCTTT	CASSIYYTGNTEAFF
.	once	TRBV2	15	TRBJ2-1	TGTGCCAGCAGTGAGAGATGGAGCTCCTACAATGAGCAGTTCTTC	CASSERWSSYNEQFF
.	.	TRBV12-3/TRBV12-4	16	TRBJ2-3	TGTGCCAGCAGTTGGTATGGGCAGGGGTCTGCAGATACGCAGTATTTT	CASSWYGQGSADTQYF
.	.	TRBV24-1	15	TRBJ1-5	TGTGCCACCAGTGATTTGCCCGGGAGCAATCAGCCCCAGCATTTT	CATSDLPGSNQPQHF
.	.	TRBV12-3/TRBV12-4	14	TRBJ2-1	TGTGCCAGCAGCCCGGACAGCTCCTACAATGAGCAGTTCTTC	CASSPDSSYNEQFF
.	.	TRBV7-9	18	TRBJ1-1	TGTGCCAGCAGCTTAGCCGTAACAGGCGATGTGGGGAACACTGAAGCTTTCTTT	CASSLAVTGDVGNTEAFF
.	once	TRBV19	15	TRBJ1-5	TGTGCCAGTAGTATACTAAACGGGGAAAATCAGCCCCAGCATTTT	CASSILNGENQPQHF
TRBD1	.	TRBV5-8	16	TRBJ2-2	TGTGCCAGCAGCGCTGGGACAGGGGACAACACCGGGGAGCTGTTTTTT	CASSAGTGDNTGELFF
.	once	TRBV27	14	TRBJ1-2	TGTGCCAGCAGTTTAAAAGGAGCGTACCATGGCTACACCTTC	CASSLKGAYHGYTF
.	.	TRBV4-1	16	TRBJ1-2	TGCGCCAGCAGCCAAGATTCGGCTGGCATCTACTATGGCTACACCTTC	CASSQDSAGIYYGYTF
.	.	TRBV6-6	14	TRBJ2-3	TGTGCCAGCTCTGGGTGGGCTAGCACAGATACGCAGTATTTT	CASSGWASTDTQYF
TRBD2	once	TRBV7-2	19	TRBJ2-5	TGTGCCAGCAGCTCTATGCCGGGACTAGCGGGAGCAGGACAAGAGACCCAGTACTTC	CASSSMPGLAGAGQETQYF
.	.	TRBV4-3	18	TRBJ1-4	TGCGCCAGCAGCCAAGCCGTATTGGGCAGGCCGACTAATGAAAAACTGTTTTTT	CASSQAVLGRPTNEKLFF
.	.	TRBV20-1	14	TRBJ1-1	TGCAGTGCCGTGGACGGATGGTGGAACACTGAAGCTTTCTTT	CSAVDGWWNTEAFF
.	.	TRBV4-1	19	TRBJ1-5	TGCGCCAGCAGCCAAGACCCTTTTGGCCGGGGTTACACCAATCAGCCCCAGCATTTT	CASSQDPFGRGYTNQPQHF
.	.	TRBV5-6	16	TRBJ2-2	TGTGCCAGCAGCTCTATAGTTGCGGGGAGCACCGGGGAGCTGTTTTTT	CASSSIVAGSTGELFF
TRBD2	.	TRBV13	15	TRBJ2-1	TGTGCCAGCAGACCCGGGACTAGCGGGACCAATGAGCAGTTCTTC	CASRPGTSGTNEQFF
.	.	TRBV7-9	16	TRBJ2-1	TGTGCCAGCAGCTTAAGGGTGGGGGGACCCTACAATGAGCAGTTCTTC	CASSLRVGGPYNEQFF
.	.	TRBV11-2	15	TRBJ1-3	TGTGCCAGCAGCTCTCGAAAGGCCTCTGGAAACACCATATATTTT	CASSSRKASGNTIYF
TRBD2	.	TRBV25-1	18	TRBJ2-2	TGTGCCAGCAGTGAACCCCGACTAGCGGGAGGGCCCGGCGGGGAGCTGTTTTTT	CASSEPRLAGGPGGELFF